Each of the 7 T cell receptor beta chains below was sequenced from the same sample in a study of shared clonotypes between healthy human individuals. Profiling relied on immunoSEQ multiplex PCR, and the TCRdb table lists in-frame clones only, not all of them. The sample consists of hundreds of thousands of clones, roughly four fifths of them appearing once. The sequencing sample was made of PBMCs. The receptor set was obtained from a woman aged 35 to 49 in good health. Some clones in this sample may be carry-over from other donors' samples.

The chain links TRBV28 to TRBJ1-5; D is undetermined. Trimming left V 5 bases short and J 7 bases short, with 12 bases between. Germline V gene sequence: CDR1 MDHEN, CDR2 SYDVKM. This CDR3 contains 13 residues. CDR3 loop: CASSGEGRQPQHF. In nucleotides, the CDR3 is TGTGCCAGCAGTGGGGAGGGAAGGCAGCCCCAGCATTTT. Combining the CDR3 with reference TRBV28 and TRBJ1-5 gives the whole variable domain DVKVTQSSRYLVKRTGEKVFLECVQDMDHENMFWYRQDPGLGLRLIYFSYDVKMKEKGDIPEGYSVSREKKERFSLILESASTNQTSMYLCASSGEGRQPQHFGDGTRLSIL.

This clone was seen only a few times. This chain connects TRBV19 to TRBJ2-6; D not resolved. This CDR3 has 15 residues. Germline assignment: CDR1 LNHDA and CDR2 SQIVND (reference sequence). V was shortened by 4 bases and J by 1 base, with 8 bases between the two germline ends. Here the CDR3 reads CASSTLGSGANVLTF. The CDR3 DNA follows: TGTGCCAGTAGTACCCTGGGGTCTGGGGCCAACGTCCTGACTTTC.

This rearrangement joins TRBV5-4 to TRBJ2-5, with a tentative D call TRBD2 (6 bases). Germline V gene sequence: CDR1 SGHNT, CDR2 YYREEE (reference sequence). V lost 4 bases and J 0 bases, leaving 10 bases between the germline ends. The length of the CDR3 is 14 residues. CDR3 in DNA: TGTGCCAGCAGCACGCGGGACTACCAAGAGACCCAGTACTTC. Its translation is CASSTRDYQETQYF. Filled out from reference TRBV5-4 and TRBJ2-5, the complete variable domain reads ETGVTQSPTHLIKTRGQQVTLRCSSQSGHNTVSWYQQALGQGPQFIFQYYREEENGRGNFPPRFSGLQFPNYSSELNVNALELDDSALYLCASSTRDYQETQYFGPGTRLLVL.

The rearrangement joins TRBV7-2 to TRBJ2-1, with TRBD2 matching 9 bases. CDR1 is SGHTA and CDR2 is FQGNSA in the germline V gene. V was clipped by 4 bases and J by 0 bases; unmatched bases: 4. The CDR3 spans 16 residues. The CDR3 DNA reads as TGTGCCAGCAGCTCAGGACTAGCGATCTCCTACAATGAGCAGTTCTTC. Encoded protein: CASSSGLAISYNEQFF.

This chain connects TRBV6-1 to TRBJ1-1, with D possibly matching TRBD1 (5 bases). The CDR3 extends over 14 amino acids. Trimming took off 2 bases at V and 3 bases at J, with 10 bases between the two ends. CDR1 MNHNS and CDR2 SASEGT come from the germline V gene. In nucleotides, the CDR3 is TGTGCCAGCAGTGAATGGGGGGAGGACACTGAAGCTTTCTTT. Translated: CASSEWGEDTEAFF.

The gene calls are TRBV20-1 and TRBJ2-7; a weak D match, TRBD1 (6 bases). The CDR3 is 11 residues long. Germline V gene data show CDR1 as DFQATT and CDR2 as SNEGSKA (reference sequence). Trimming shortened V by 6 bases and J by 6 bases, and 12 bases separated the two germline ends. This chain's CDR3 is CSAGTRGEQYF. In DNA, the CDR3 is TGCAGTGCCGGGACACGCGGCGAGCAGTACTTC.

Turning to this clone: A far bigger clonotype differs at one base, so this is likely a read error. The chain couples TRBV7-2 to TRBJ2-5; TRBD2 aligns across 8 bases. Losses at the gene ends were 1 base for V and 6 bases for J; bases not matched to a gene: 4. Germline CDR1 and CDR2: SGHTA and FQGNSA. The CDR3 loop spans 14 amino acids. The CDR3 region has the DNA TGTGCCAGCAGCTTAGTCGGGAGGGGGAAGACCCAGTACTTC. The encoded protein is CASSLVGRGKTQYF.